This entry describes one T cell receptor beta chain. Germline V gives CDR1 MNHEY, CDR2 SVGEGT. The V end lost 6 bases, the J end lost 8 bases, and 26 bases lay between the germline ends. The CDR3 runs to 17 residues. This sample is part of a study of blood T cell repertoires in COVID-19. The data were produced by immunoSEQ multiplex PCR, yet TCRdb's version contains in-frame clones alone and is incomplete. The data show fewer than 60,000 clones, about 80% seen once. The rearrangement uses TRBV6-2 or TRBV6-3 and TRBJ2-1, with a tentative D call TRBD2 (6 bases). The TCR originated in a man in his 70s with active COVID-19. Sequencing used peripheral blood. The CDR3 loop is CASSLIVGQRSGDEQFF. CDR3 DNA sequence: TGTGCCAGCAGCCTCATCGTAGGACAACGCTCGGGGGATGAGCAGTTCTTC.